This TCR beta chain stems from a study of cytomegalovirus exposure and HLA in healthy donors. The PCR used 60 Vbeta and 13 Jbeta primers. Here immunoSEQ multiplex PCR was the method, and the copy in TCRdb shows in-frame clones only, minus some. The sample has some 140,000 clones; 70% to 80% are singletons. Regarding the study as a whole: Cytomegalovirus association was assigned to 170 or so TCR beta chains. Using a false discovery rate of 0.05, a later analysis showed that 16,951 TCR beta sequences were associated with HLA alleles. It was in a later analysis that TCR association rates were seen to vary by HLA locus, highest for DRB1 and lowest for HLA-C.

As to this clone: Its antigen remains unidentified.

V lost 0 bases and J lost 3, with 11 bases in between. The V gene's germline CDR1 is SGDLS and CDR2 YYNGEE. CDR3 size: 15 residues. V is TRBV9 and J is TRBJ2-3; D is ambiguous. This clonotype was sampled from a man between 25 and 39 years old in good health and CMV-seronegative. Sequenced material: PBMCs. CDR3 residues: CASSVDHARTDTQYF. CDR3 nucleotide sequence: TGTGCCAGCAGCGTAGACCACGCCAGGACAGATACGCAGTATTTT.